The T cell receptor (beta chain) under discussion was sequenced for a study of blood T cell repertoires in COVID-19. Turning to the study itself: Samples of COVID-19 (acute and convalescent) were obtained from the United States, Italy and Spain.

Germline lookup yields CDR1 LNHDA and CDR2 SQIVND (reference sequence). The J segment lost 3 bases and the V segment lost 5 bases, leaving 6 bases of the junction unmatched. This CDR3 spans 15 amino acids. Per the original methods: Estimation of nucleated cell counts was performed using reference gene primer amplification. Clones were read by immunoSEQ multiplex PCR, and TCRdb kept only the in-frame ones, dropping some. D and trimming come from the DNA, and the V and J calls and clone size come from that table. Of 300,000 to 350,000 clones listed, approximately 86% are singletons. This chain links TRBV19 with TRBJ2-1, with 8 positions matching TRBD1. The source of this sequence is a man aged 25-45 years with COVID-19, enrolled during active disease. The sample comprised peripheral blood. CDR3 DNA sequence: TGTGCCAGTAGTCGGTCAGGGGGCGACTACAATGAGCAGTTCTTC. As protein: CASSRSGGDYNEQFF.